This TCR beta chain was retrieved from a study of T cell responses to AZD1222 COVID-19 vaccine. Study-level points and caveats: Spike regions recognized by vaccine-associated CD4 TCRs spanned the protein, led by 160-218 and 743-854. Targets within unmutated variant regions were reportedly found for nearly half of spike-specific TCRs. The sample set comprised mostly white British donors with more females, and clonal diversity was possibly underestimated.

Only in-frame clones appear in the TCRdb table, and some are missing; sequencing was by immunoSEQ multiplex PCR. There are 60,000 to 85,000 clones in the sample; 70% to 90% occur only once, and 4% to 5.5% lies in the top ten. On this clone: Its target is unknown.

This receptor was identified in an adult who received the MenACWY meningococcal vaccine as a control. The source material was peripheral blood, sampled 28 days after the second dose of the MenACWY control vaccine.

The DNA for the CDR3 is TGTGCCAGCAGCTTCACTAGCGGGGTATACAATGAGCAGTTCTTC. As protein: CASSFTSGVYNEQFF. The chain couples TRBV28 to TRBJ2-1, with 10 bases identical to TRBD2. Germline V CDR1 and CDR2: MDHEN, SYDVKM. The CDR3 runs to 15 residues. V lost 6 bases to trimming and J lost 4 bases; unmatched junction nucleotides: 6.